This T cell receptor beta chain was retrieved from a study of neurological immune-mediated disorders. Findings and caveats of the study: Across subjects, no CDR3 amino acid sequence appeared in expanded clones of more than one subject, a finding that suggested private repertoires in all groups. One related-CDR3 cluster, which may be a signature, held the repertoires of 18 of 34 multiple sclerosis patients after phylogenetic grouping. HTLV-1-associated myelopathy displayed the greatest TCR clonal expansion, and multiple sclerosis exhibited the smallest, lower than that of healthy controls.

V shed 7 bases and J shed 4 bases, with 8 bases lying between them. The CDR3 is 12 residues long. CDR1 and CDR2 from the germline V gene are SGHTA and FQGNSA. TCRdb re-analysed the 5' RACE reads in MiXCR, keeping a single row per CDR3 protein. The table includes around 35,000 distinct CDR3 sequences, 1.5% detected once. This clonotype was observed many times. Its matching antigen is unknown. The TCR sequence derives from a woman between 25 and 40 years old with multiple sclerosis. Sequencing used PBMCs. The rearrangement links TRBV7-2 to TRBJ1-3, with D perhaps matching TRBD1 (6 bases). The CDR3: CASTQGGNTIYF. The CDR3 bases are TGTGCCAGCACCCAGGGGGGAAACACCATATATTTT.